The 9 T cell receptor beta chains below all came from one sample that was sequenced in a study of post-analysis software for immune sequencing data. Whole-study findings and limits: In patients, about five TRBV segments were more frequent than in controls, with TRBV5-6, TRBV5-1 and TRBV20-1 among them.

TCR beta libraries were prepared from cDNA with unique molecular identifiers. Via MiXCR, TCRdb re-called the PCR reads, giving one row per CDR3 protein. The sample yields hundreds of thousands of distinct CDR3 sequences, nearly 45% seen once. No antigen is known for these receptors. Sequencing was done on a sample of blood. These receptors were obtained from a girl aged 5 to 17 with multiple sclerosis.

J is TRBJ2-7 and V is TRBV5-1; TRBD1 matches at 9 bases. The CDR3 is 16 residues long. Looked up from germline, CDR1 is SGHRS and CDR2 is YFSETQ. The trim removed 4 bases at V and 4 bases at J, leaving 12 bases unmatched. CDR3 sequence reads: CASSRYPGQGEYEQYF. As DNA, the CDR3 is TGCGCCAGCAGCCGATACCCGGGACAGGGAGAGTACGAGCAGTACTTC.

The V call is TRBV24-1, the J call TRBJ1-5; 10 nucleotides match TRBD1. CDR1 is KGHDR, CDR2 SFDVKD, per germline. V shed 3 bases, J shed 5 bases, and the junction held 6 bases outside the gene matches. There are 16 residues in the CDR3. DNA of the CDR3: TGTGCCACCAGTGATAGGGACAGGGGAAGCGATCAGCCCCAGCATTTT. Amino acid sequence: CATSDRDRGSDQPQHF.

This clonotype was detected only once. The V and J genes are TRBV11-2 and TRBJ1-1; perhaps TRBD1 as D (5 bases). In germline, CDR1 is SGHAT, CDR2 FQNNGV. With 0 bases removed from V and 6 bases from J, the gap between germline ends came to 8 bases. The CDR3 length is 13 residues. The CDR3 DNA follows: TGTGCCAGCAGCTTAGAGTGGGGGGCTGAAGCTTTCTTT. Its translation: CASSLEWGAEAFF.

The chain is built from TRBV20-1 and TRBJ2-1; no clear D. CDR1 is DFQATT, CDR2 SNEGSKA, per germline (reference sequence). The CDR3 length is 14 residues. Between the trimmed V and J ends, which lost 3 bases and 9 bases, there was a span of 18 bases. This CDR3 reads CSASSPRRSGEQFF. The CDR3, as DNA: TGCAGTGCTAGCTCCCCCCGACGCTCAGGTGAGCAGTTCTTC.

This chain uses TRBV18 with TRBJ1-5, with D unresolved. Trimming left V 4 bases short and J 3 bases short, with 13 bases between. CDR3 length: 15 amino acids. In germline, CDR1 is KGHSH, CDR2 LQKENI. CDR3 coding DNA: TGTGCCAGCTCACGCCTTAGTGGGGACAATCAGCCCCAGCATTTT. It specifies CASSRLSGDNQPQHF.

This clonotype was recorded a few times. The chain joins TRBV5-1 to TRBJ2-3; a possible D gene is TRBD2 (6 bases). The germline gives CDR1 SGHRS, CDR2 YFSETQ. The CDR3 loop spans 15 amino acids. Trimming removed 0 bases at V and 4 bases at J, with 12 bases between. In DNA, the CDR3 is TGCGCCAGCAGCTTGGAAGGGAGGCGGGCAGATACGCAGTATTTT. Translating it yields CASSLEGRRADTQYF.

The CDR3 DNA is TGTGCCACCAGCAGAGATGGCCTAGCGGACCAAGAGACCCAGTACTTC. Amino acids: CATSRDGLADQETQYF. The J gene is TRBJ2-5, the V gene TRBV15; 7 bases are a match to TRBD2. V shed 0 bases and J 0 bases; nucleotides not matched to a gene: 4. The CDR3 has 16 residues. The V gene's germline CDR1 is LNHNV and CDR2 YYDKDF (reference sequence). The variable domain in full, with the rest retrieved from reference TRBV15 and TRBJ2-5, is DAMVIQNPRYQVTQFGKPVTLSCSQTLNHNVMYWYQQKSSQAPKLLFHYYDKDFNNEADTPDNFQSRRPNTSFCFLDIRSPGLGDTAMYLCATSRDGLADQETQYFGPGTRLLVL.

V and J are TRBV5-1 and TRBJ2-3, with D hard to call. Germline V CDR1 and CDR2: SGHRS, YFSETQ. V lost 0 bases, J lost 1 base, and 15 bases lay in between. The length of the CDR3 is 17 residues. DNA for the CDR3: TGCGCCAGCAGCTTGGGTGTCGGTGGGGTTGGCACAGATACGCAGTATTTT. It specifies CASSLGVGGVGTDTQYF.

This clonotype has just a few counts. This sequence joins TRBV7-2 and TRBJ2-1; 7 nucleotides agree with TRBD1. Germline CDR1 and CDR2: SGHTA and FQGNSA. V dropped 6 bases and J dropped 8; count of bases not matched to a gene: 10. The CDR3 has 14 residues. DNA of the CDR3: TGTGCCAGCAGGCACAGGGGATTAGATGATGAGCAGTTCTTC. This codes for CASRHRGLDDEQFF. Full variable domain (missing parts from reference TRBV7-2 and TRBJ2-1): GAGVSQSPSNKVTEKGKDVELRCDPISGHTALYWYRQSLGQGLEFLIYFQGNSAPDKSGLPSDRFSAERTGGSVSTLTIQRTQQEDSAVYLCASRHRGLDDEQFFGPGTRLTVL.